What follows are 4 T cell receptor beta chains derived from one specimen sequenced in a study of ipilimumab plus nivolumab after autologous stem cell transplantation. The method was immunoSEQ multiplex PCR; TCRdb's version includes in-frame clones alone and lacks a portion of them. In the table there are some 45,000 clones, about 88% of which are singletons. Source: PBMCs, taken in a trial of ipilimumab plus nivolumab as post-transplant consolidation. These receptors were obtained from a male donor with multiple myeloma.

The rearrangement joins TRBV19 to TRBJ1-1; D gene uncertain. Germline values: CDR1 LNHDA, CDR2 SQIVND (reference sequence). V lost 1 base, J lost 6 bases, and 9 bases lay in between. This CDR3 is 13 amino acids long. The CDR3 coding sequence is TGTGCCAGTAGTATAGCTAGAAGCGCTGAAGCTTTCTTT. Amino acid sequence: CASSIARSAEAFF.

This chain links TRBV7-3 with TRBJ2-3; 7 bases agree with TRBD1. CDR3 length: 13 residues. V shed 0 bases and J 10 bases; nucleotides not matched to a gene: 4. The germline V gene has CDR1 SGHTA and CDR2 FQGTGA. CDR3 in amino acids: CASSLTRGRSQYF. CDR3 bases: TGTGCCAGCAGCTTAACGAGGGGGCGATCGCAGTATTTT.

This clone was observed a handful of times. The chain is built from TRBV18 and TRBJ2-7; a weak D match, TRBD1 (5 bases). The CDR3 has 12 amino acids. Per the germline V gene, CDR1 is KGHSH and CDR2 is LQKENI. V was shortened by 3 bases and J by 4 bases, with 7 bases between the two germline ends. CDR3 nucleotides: TGTGCCAGCTCACCGACAGAGTACGAGCAGTACTTC. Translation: CASSPTEYEQYF.

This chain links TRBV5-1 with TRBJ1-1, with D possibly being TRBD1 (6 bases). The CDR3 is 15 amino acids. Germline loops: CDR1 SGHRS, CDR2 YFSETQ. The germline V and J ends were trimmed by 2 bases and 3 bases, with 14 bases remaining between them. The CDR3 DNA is TGCGCCAGCAGCTTAGCCCCGGGGGCAGACACTGAAGCTTTCTTT. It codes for CASSLAPGADTEAFF.